This T cell receptor beta chain was captured in a study of cytomegalovirus exposure and HLA in healthy donors. V lost 4 bases and J lost 13; bases outside the gene matches: 11. The CDR3 contains 13 residues. Per germline, CDR1 LGHNA and CDR2 YSLEER. Study results and limitations: A later analysis by the authors found several of the most significant clusters apparently linked to common viral pathogens. More clonal expansion characterized HLA-associated TCR beta chains than equally common others in a later analysis. Fewer N-insertions (relative to the approximately 700-donor mean) were reportedly seen in an Asian-associated ancestry cluster in a later analysis. DRB1 showed the most TCR associations and HLA-C the fewest in a later analysis, as rates varied by HLA locus.

The PCR employed 60 Vbeta primers together with 13 Jbeta primers. Using immunoSEQ multiplex PCR, the repertoire was profiled, and TCRdb retains in-frame clones only, with some absent. The data hold roughly 110,000 clones, with 70% to 80% observed a single time. As concerns this clone: Its antigen is currently unknown.

Sequenced material: PBMCs. The source of this sequence is a boy aged 5-17 years in good health and CMV-seronegative. J is TRBJ1-2 and V is TRBV4-3, with 8 bases that match TRBD1. The CDR3 DNA sequence: TGCGCCAGCAGCCTAGACGAGGACAGGGCGCGCACCTTC. It yields the protein CASSLDEDRARTF.